A single sample is the source of the 20 T cell receptor beta chains below, sequenced in a study of T-cell reconstitution after alpha-beta-depleted transplantation in children. Notes on the study in general: Most T-cell counts and diversity one year after the transplant came from T cells that were newly produced.

Antigens for these TCRs are unknown. TCRbeta library preparation incorporated unique molecular identifiers. A single record per CDR3 protein comes from TCRdb applying MiXCR to the PCR reads. The repertoire holds about 300,000 distinct CDR3 sequences, with roughly 8.2% as singletons. The specimen was peripheral blood, collected 360 days after TCRalphabeta/CD19-depleted stem cell transplant. These receptors were obtained from a female patient younger than 10 who had a stem cell transplant for Fanconi anemia, so the T cells may come from the graft donor.

This clonotype came up many times. The chain links TRBV4-1 to TRBJ2-1, with unresolved D. CDR3 size: 14 residues. The germline gives CDR1 MGHRA, CDR2 YSYEKL. Deletions cut 0 bases from V and 6 bases from J, with 9 bases between. For the CDR3, the DNA is TGCGCCAGCAGCCAAGATGTACATGGCAATGAGCAGTTCTTC. It translates to CASSQDVHGNEQFF.

This chain links TRBV10-3 with TRBJ2-1; 10 nucleotides line up with TRBD1. CDR3 length equals 14 residues. The germline gives CDR1 ENHRY, CDR2 SYGVKD. The V and J ends lost 7 bases and 7 bases, in that order; junction bases with no gene match: 7. The CDR3 DNA reads TGTGCCATCAATCCGGGACAGGGGAAAAATGAGCAGTTCTTC. Its protein is CAINPGQGKNEQFF.

This clonotype turned up a few times. The rearrangement uses TRBV5-4 and TRBJ2-3, with D possibly TRBD2 on 5 matching bases. Germline CDR1 is SGHNT and CDR2 is YYREEE (reference sequence). V lost 3 bases to trimming and J lost 5 bases, with 10 bases between them. There are 13 residues in the CDR3. CDR3 residues: CASSWRTQDTQYF. For the CDR3, the DNA is TGTGCCAGCAGCTGGCGGACTCAAGATACGCAGTATTTT.

This clonotype showed up many times. The chain carries TRBV5-1 and TRBJ2-1; D not certain. The CDR3 length is 13 residues. In germline, CDR1 is SGHRS, CDR2 YFSETQ. The ends were cut back, 3 bases at V and 4 bases at J, with 8 bases in the middle. The CDR3: CASSSFQYNEQFF. CDR3 DNA sequence: TGCGCCAGCAGCTCGTTCCAATACAATGAGCAGTTCTTC. Variable domain in full (rest from reference TRBV5-1 and TRBJ2-1): KAGVTQTPRYLIKTRGQQVTLSCSPISGHRSVSWYQQTPGQGLQFLFEYFSETQRNKGNFPGRFSGRQFSNSRSEMNVSTLELGDSALYLCASSSFQYNEQFFGPGTRLTVL.

A few counts support this clonotype. The gene calls are TRBV6-1 and TRBJ2-2, with a possible D match to TRBD2 (5 bases). The CDR3 is 17 amino acids. V was clipped by 7 bases and J by 5 bases, with 23 bases between them. Germline-derived CDR1 and CDR2 are MNHNS and SASEGT. The CDR3 protein is CASIFSWRLQRTGELFF. In DNA, the CDR3 is TGTGCCAGCATCTTTAGCTGGCGACTACAACGGACCGGGGAGCTGTTTTTT.

The rearrangement joins TRBV10-3 to TRBJ1-2; D perhaps matches TRBD1 (6 bases). Trimming cost V 4 bases and J 8 bases, with 14 bases left between them. The CDR3 consists of 13 residues. Germline CDR1 reads ENHRY; CDR2 reads SYGVKD. This CDR3 reads CAISVAGDGGYTF. The CDR3, as DNA: TGTGCCATCAGTGTGGCAGGGGACGGCGGCTACACCTTC.

Only a few counts were recorded for this clonotype. This rearrangement joins TRBV6-1 to TRBJ2-1; 14 positions match TRBD2. In germline, CDR1 is MNHNS, CDR2 SASEGT. With 6 bases clipped from V and 9 bases from J, the junction kept 4 bases outside the gene matches. This CDR3 has 14 amino acids. CDR3 DNA: TGTGCCAGCAGGGGACTAGCGGGGGCTGGTGAGCAGTTCTTC. Protein product: CASRGLAGAGEQFF.

This clonotype was observed at least ten times. The J gene is TRBJ1-6, the V gene TRBV12-3 or TRBV12-4; TRBD1 matches at 7 bases. Trimming cost V 3 bases and J 6 bases; bases outside gene matches: 5. The CDR3 is 15 residues long. The chain's CDR3 is CASSLRQGSNSPLHF. The DNA of the CDR3 is TGTGCCAGCAGTTTGAGACAGGGAAGTAATTCACCCCTCCACTTT.

This clonotype was recorded at least ten times. The genes are TRBV7-2 and TRBJ2-1, with 12 bases identical to TRBD2. V was pared by 7 bases and J by 7 bases, with 11 bases of the junction left unmatched. CDR3 length: 16 amino acids. Germline values: CDR1 SGHTA, CDR2 FQGNSA. The CDR3 here is CASIEQPLAGGNEQFF. CDR3 coding DNA: TGTGCCAGCATCGAACAACCACTAGCGGGGGGAAATGAGCAGTTCTTC.

The chain employs TRBV5-5 and TRBJ1-1; 7 nucleotides line up with TRBD1. CDR1 SGHKS and CDR2 YYEKEE come from the germline V gene (reference sequence). The CDR3 contains 14 residues. The ends lost 2 bases at V and 1 base at J; junction bases unmatched: 2. The CDR3 is CASSLQGSNTEAFF. CDR3 bases: TGTGCCAGCAGCTTACAGGGGTCGAACACTGAAGCTTTCTTT.

This clonotype was counted many times. The V and J genes are TRBV6-5 and TRBJ1-2; D perhaps matches TRBD1 (5 bases). Germline V gene lookup returns CDR1 MNHEY and CDR2 SVGAGI. Trimming removed 4 bases from V and 2 bases from J, with 8 bases in between. The CDR3 runs 13 residues. The CDR3 nucleotides read TGTGCCAGCAGTTCGACAGCGAACTATGGCTACACCTTC. This sequence encodes CASSSTANYGYTF.

This clonotype has only a few counts. The chain carries TRBV28 and TRBJ1-1, with D unclear. This CDR3 is built from 14 residues. The germline V gene has CDR1 MDHEN and CDR2 SYDVKM. V lost 5 bases and J lost 0, with 10 bases in between. CDR3 coding DNA: TGTGCCAGCAGTCCCCATTCCATGAACACTGAAGCTTTCTTT. It specifies CASSPHSMNTEAFF.

This clonotype was found a few times. The chain recombines TRBV20-1 with TRBJ2-5; 9 bases align to TRBD2. Germline V gene data show CDR1 as DFQATT and CDR2 as SNEGSKA (reference sequence). The CDR3 length is 15 residues. V dropped 6 bases and J dropped 2; count of bases not matched to a gene: 10. Here the CDR3 reads CSAPDLLAGQETQYF. The CDR3 region has the DNA TGCAGTGCGCCCGACCTGCTAGCGGGGCAAGAGACCCAGTACTTC.

This clonotype showed up many times. The rearrangement links TRBV29-1 to TRBJ1-1; D is undetermined. The CDR3 runs 12 residues. The germline V and J ends were trimmed by 4 bases and 2 bases, with 8 bases remaining between them. Germline loops: CDR1 SQVTM, CDR2 ANQGSEA. This CDR3 reads CSVAFYNTEAFF. In nucleotides, the CDR3 is TGCAGCGTTGCCTTTTATAACACTGAAGCTTTCTTT. Full variable domain (rest looked up from reference TRBV29-1 and TRBJ1-1): SAVISQKPSRDICQRGTSLTIQCQVDSQVTMMFWYRQQPGQSLTLIATANQGSEATYESGFVIDKFPISRPNLTFSTLTVSNMSPEDSSIYLCSVAFYNTEAFFGQGTRLTVV.

The sample holds a few counts of this clonotype. J is TRBJ2-7 and V is TRBV6-2 or TRBV6-3, with D perhaps being TRBD1 or TRBD2 (5 bases each). The ends were cut back, 4 bases at V and 1 base at J, with 14 bases in the middle. Germline CDR1 MNHEY, CDR2 SVGEGT. CDR3 length: 15 amino acids. DNA of the CDR3: TGTGCCAGCAGTTCCGCCGGGACCGAGTCCTACGAGCAGTACTTC. Amino acid sequence: CASSSAGTESYEQYF.

This clonotype was counted only a few times. The chain has TRBV12-3 or TRBV12-4 and TRBJ2-3; 7 nucleotides agree with TRBD2. J was trimmed by 0 bases and V by 7 bases; bases with no gene match: 13. This CDR3 has 17 amino acids. CDR3 bases: TGTGCCAGCACCTATACCCTACTAGCGAAGAGCACAGATACGCAGTATTTT. This encodes CASTYTLLAKSTDTQYF.

The DNA of the CDR3 is TGTGCCAGCAGCGGGCGACAGGGACTCACTGGCTACACCTTC. It yields the protein CASSGRQGLTGYTF. The chain combines TRBV5-6 with TRBJ1-2; TRBD1 matches at 7 bases. V shed 4 bases and J 7 bases; nucleotides not matched to a gene: 10. The CDR3 contains 14 residues. Germline lookup yields CDR1 SGHDT and CDR2 YYEEEE.

This clonotype was picked up many times. The chain joins TRBV27 to TRBJ1-1; D may be TRBD1 (5 bases). Deletions cut 4 bases from V and 0 bases from J, with 9 bases between. The CDR3 sequence is 14 residues long. CDR1 and CDR2 from the germline V gene are MNHEY and SMNVEV (reference sequence). Written as DNA, the CDR3 is TGTGCCAGCAGTTCCGGGACCATGAACACTGAAGCTTTCTTT. Amino acids: CASSSGTMNTEAFF.

This clonotype was seen more than once but under ten times. The J gene is TRBJ2-7, the V gene TRBV20-1; D unclear. The CDR3 contains 14 residues. Germline V gene data show CDR1 as DFQATT and CDR2 as SNEGSKA (reference sequence). V lost 0 bases and J 3 bases, leaving 12 bases between the germline ends. This chain's CDR3 is CSARDGVWGYEQYV. CDR3 nucleotide sequence: TGCAGTGCTAGAGACGGTGTGTGGGGCTACGAGCAGTACGTC.

The V and J genes are TRBV6-1 and TRBJ2-7; 10 nucleotides match TRBD1. Per the germline V gene, CDR1 is MNHNS and CDR2 is SASEGT. The CDR3 covers 16 residues. The ends lost 0 bases at V and 4 bases at J; junction bases unmatched: 6. For the CDR3, the DNA is TGTGCCAGCAGTGAAGCCCCGGGACAGGGGCCGTACGAGCAGTACTTC. It translates to CASSEAPGQGPYEQYF.